This TCR beta chain was profiled in a study of PD-L1 blockade in urothelial cancer. Looking at the study overall: The analyses of blood took place 3 weeks (second dose) and 6 weeks after treatment start.

Every PCR received spiked-in synthetic TCR analog templates. Generated by immunoSEQ multiplex PCR, the TCRdb table keeps only in-frame clones and is missing some. The sample includes roughly 26,000 clones, around nine tenths of them seen just once. Trimming pared 4 bases from V and 5 bases from J, leaving 12 bases between. In germline, CDR1 is MRHNA, CDR2 SNTAGT. There are 15 residues in the CDR3. This clone was counted a single time. The V and J genes are TRBV6-4 and TRBJ1-6, with D unresolved. The sequence derives from a man in his fifties or sixties with urothelial cancer. This specimen was PBMCs, taken around atezolizumab (anti-PD-L1) treatment. The DNA of the CDR3 is TGTGCCAGCAGTGCCCGTTGGGGAGATAATTCACCCCTCCACTTT. Translation: CASSARWGDNSPLHF.